This T cell receptor (beta chain) is from a study of cytomegalovirus exposure and HLA in healthy donors. Study summary: In a later analysis, it was reported that the roughly 130 validation repertoires had been produced on the same platform as the roughly 700 repertoires belonging to the first cohort. Study-wide results and caveats: In the 120 validation repertoires, about 95% of cluster scores exceeded 0, per a later analysis. Three CMV-associated chains proved CMV antigen-specific in vitro.

The protocol was immunoSEQ multiplex PCR, while the TCRdb copy is restricted to in-frame clones and leaves out a portion. The sample shows 300,000 to 400,000 clones, roughly 87% of them seen only once. The V gene lost 1 base and the J gene lost 4 bases, with 14 bases spanning the gap. The CDR3 covers 16 residues. Germline values: CDR1 PRHDT, CDR2 FYEKMQ (reference sequence). Remarks on this clone: Antigen: not known.

This sequence was found in a young man in good health and CMV-seronegative. The chain uses TRBV13 and TRBJ2-1, with unresolved D. Sequencing was done on a sample of PBMCs. As DNA, the CDR3 is TGTGCCAGCAGCTTAGCTTCAGGAAGAGAGTACAATGAGCAGTTCTTC. The encoded protein is CASSLASGREYNEQFF.